The source of this T cell receptor beta chain is a study of OX40 agonist ivuxolimab in advanced cancers. Profiling relied on immunoSEQ multiplex PCR, and the TCRdb table lists in-frame clones only, not all of them. Of about 30,000 clones listed, approximately 81% are singletons. The V gene lost 1 base and the J gene lost 3 bases, with 10 bases spanning the gap. Germline assignment: CDR1 SGHVS and CDR2 FNYEAQ. This CDR3 spans 15 amino acids. This specimen consisted of CD4+ or CD8+ T cells sorted from blood, obtained in a trial of the OX40 agonist ivuxolimab. The sequence derives from an adult with an advanced solid tumor such as melanoma, head and neck, liver or kidney cancer. The V gene is TRBV7-6, the J gene TRBJ1-3; no clear D. The CDR3 DNA follows: TGTGCCAGCAGCTTAGATGGATCGAGTGGAAACACCATATATTTT. It translates to CASSLDGSSGNTIYF.